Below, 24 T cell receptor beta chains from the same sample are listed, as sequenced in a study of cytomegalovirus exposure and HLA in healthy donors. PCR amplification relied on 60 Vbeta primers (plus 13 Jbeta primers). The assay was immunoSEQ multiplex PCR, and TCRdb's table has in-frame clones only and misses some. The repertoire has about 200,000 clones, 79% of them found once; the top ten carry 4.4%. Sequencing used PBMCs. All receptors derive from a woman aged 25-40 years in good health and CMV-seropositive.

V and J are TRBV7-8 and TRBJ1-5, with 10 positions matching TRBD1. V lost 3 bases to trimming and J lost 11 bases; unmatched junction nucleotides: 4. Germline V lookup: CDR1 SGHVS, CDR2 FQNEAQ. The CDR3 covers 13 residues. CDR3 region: CASSLDRGRAQHF. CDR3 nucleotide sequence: TGTGCCAGCAGCTTGGACAGGGGGAGGGCCCAGCATTTT.

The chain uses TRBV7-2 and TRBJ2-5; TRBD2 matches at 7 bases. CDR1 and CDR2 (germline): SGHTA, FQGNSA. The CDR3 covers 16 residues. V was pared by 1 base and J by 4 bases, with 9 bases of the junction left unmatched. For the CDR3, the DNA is TGTGCCAGCAGCTTAGGGGTTCGGGGCGGGGGAGAGACCCAGTACTTC. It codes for CASSLGVRGGGETQYF.

The CDR3 DNA reads TGTGCCAGCAGCCCCACAGCGGGGGCGGGCTACACCTTC. Encoded protein: CASSPTAGAGYTF. V is TRBV11-2 and J is TRBJ1-2; TRBD1 is a possible D gene (6 bases). Trimming removed 5 bases at V and 8 bases at J, with 15 bases between. Germline V gives CDR1 SGHAT, CDR2 FQNNGV. This CDR3 is 13 amino acids long.

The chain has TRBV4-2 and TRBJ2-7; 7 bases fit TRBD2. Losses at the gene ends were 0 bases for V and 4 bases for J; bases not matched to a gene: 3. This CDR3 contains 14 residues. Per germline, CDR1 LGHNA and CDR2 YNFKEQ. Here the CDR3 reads CASSQDRGEYEQYF. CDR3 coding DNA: TGTGCCAGCAGCCAAGATCGGGGGGAGTACGAGCAGTACTTC.

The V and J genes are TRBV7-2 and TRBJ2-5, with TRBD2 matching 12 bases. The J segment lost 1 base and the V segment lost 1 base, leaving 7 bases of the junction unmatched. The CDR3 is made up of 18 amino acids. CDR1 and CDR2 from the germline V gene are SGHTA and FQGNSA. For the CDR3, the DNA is TGTGCCAGCAGCTTAGGACTAGCGGGGGCAGGGGTCCAAGAGACCCAGTACTTC. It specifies CASSLGLAGAGVQETQYF.

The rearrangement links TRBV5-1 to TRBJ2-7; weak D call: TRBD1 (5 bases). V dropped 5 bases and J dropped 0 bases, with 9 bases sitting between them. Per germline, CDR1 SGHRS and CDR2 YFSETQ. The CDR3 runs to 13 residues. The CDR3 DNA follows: TGCGCCAGCAGAGGGGATTTCTCCTACGAGCAGTACTTC. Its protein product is CASRGDFSYEQYF.

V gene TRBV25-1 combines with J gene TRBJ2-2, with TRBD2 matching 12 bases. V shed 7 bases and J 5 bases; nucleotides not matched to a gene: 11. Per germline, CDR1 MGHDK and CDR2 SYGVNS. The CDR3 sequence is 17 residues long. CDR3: CASIGTTSGGSTGELFF. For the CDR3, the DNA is TGTGCCAGCATTGGTACGACTAGCGGGGGAAGTACCGGGGAGCTGTTTTTT.

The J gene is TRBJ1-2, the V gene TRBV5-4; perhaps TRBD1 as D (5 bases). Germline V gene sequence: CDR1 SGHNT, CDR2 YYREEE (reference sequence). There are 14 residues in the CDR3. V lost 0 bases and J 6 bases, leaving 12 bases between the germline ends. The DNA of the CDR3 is TGTGCCAGCAGCTTGGATCTCAGGGATCATGGCTACACCTTC. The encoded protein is CASSLDLRDHGYTF.

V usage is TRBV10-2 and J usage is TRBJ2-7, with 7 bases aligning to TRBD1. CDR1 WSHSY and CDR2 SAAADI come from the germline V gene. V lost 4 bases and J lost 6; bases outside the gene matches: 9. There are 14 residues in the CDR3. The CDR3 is CASSGQGTAGEQYF. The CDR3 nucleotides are TGCGCCAGCAGTGGACAGGGAACTGCTGGCGAGCAGTACTTC.

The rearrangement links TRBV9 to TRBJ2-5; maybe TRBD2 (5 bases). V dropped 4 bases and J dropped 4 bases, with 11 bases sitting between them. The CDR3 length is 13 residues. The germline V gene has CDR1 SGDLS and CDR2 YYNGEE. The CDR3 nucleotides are TGTGCCAGCAGCATTAGCGCTCGAGAGACCCAGTACTTC. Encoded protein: CASSISARETQYF.

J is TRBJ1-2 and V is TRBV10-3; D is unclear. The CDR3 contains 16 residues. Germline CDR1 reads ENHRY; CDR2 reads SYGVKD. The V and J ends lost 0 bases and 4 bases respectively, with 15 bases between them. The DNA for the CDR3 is TGTGCCATCAGTGAGTCGAGCAGGCCTGCGGGCTATGGCTACACCTTC. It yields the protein CAISESSRPAGYGYTF.

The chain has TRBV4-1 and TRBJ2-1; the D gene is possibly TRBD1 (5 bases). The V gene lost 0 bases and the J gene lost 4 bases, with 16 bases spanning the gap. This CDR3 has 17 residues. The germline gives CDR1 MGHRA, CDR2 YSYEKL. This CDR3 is CASSQDPGRVPYNEQFF. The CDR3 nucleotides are TGCGCCAGCAGCCAAGACCCCGGCAGGGTACCTTACAATGAGCAGTTCTTC.

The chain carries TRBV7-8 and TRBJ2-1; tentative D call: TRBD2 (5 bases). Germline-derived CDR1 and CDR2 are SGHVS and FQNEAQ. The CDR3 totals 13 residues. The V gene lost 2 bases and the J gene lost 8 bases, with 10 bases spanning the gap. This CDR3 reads CASSLSGSDEQFF. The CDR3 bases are TGTGCCAGCAGCTTATCGGGATCGGATGAGCAGTTCTTC.

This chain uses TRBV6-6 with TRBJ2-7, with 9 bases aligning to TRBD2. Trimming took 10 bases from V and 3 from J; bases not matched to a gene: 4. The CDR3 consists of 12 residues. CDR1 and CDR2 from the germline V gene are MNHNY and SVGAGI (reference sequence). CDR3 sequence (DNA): TGTGCCACGGAGCGGGGGGACTACGAGCAGTACTTC. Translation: CATERGDYEQYF.

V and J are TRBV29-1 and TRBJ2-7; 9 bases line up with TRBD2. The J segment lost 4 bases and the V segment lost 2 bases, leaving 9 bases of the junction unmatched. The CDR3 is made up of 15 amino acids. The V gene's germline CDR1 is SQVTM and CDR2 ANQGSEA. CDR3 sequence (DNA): TGCAGCGTTGAAAGCTCTAGCGGGGATTCTTACGAGCAGTACTTC. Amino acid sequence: CSVESSSGDSYEQYF.

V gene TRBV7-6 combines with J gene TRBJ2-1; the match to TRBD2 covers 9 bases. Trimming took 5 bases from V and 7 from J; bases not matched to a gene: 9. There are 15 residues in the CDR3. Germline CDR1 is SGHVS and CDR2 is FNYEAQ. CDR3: CASSPRGGAGNEQFF. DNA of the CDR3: TGTGCCAGCAGCCCGCGGGGGGGGGCTGGGAATGAGCAGTTCTTC.

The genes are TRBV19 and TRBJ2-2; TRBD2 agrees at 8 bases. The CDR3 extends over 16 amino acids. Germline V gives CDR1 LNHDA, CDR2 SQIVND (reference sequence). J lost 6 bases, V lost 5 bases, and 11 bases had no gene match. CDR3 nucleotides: TGTGCCAGTAGTTTAATGGTAACTAGCGGCTCCGGGGAGCTGTTTTTT. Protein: CASSLMVTSGSGELFF.

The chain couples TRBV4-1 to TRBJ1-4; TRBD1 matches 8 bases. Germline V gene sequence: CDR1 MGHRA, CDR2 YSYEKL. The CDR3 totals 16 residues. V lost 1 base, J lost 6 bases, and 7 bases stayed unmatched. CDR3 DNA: TGCGCCAGCAGCCAAGGACAGGGGCCGCCGGATGAAAAACTGTTTTTT. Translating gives CASSQGQGPPDEKLFF.

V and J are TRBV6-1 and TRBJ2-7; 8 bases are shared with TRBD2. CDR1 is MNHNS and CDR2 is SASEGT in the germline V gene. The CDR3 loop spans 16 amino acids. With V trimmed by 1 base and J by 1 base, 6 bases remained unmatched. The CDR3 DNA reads TGTGCCAGCAGTGAAGTGGGTGGCGGGGGGTCCTACGAGCAGTACTTC. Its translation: CASSEVGGGGSYEQYF.

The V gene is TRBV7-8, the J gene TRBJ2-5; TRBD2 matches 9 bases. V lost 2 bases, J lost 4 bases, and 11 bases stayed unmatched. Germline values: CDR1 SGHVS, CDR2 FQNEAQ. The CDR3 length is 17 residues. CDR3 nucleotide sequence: TGTGCCAGCAGCTTACGATATCGGCTAGCGGGACGAGAGACCCAGTACTTC. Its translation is CASSLRYRLAGRETQYF. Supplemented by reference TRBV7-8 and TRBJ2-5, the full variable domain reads GAGVSQSPRYKVAKRGQDVALRCDPISGHVSLFWYQQALGQGPEFLTYFQNEAQLDKSGLPSDRFFAERPEGSVSTLKIQRTQQEDSAVYLCASSLRYRLAGRETQYFGPGTRLLVL.

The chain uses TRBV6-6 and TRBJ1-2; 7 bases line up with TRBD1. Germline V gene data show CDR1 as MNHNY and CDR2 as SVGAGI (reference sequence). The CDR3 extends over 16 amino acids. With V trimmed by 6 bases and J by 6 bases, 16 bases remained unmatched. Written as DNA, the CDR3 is TGTGCCAGCAGAGGCCCCAGAGACAGGGAGTCCCATGGCTACACCTTC. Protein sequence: CASRGPRDRESHGYTF.

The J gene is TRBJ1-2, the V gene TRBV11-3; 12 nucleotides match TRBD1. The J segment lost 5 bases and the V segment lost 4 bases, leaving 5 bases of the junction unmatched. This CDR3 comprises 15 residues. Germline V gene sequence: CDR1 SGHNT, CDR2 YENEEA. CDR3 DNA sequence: TGTGCCAGCAGCTGGGGACAGGGGGCGTTTTATGGCTACACCTTC. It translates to CASSWGQGAFYGYTF.

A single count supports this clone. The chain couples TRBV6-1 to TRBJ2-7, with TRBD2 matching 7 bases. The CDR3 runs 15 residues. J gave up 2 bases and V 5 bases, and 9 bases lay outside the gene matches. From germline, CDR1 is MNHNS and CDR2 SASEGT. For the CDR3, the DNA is TGTGCCAGCAGTCCAATGGGGGGAGGGACCTACGAGCAGTACTTC. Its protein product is CASSPMGGGTYEQYF.

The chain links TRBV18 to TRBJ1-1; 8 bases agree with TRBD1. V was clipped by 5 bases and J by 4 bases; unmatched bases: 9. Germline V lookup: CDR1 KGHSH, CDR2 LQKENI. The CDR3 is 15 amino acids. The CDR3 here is CASSKTTGVGTEAFF. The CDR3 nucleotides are TGTGCCAGCTCAAAAACGACAGGGGTTGGCACTGAAGCTTTCTTT.